The 21 T cell receptor beta chains below were found in one sample sequenced in a study of spatial heterogeneity in lung cancer. Sample time point: sample taken at primary tumor resection. Each CDR3 protein is one row after TCRdb ran MiXCR on the 5' RACE reads. The table has tens of thousands of distinct CDR3 sequences, more than 10% seen once. Sequencing used PBMCs, obtained at surgery. The origin of the receptors is a male donor with early-stage non-small cell lung cancer.

This chain links TRBV24-1 with TRBJ2-2; D gene unclear. The ends were cut back, 3 bases at V and 2 bases at J, with 3 bases in the middle. The germline CDR1 and CDR2 sequences are KGHDR and SFDVKD. The CDR3 is 13 amino acids. CDR3 nucleotides: TGTGCCACCAGTGATCCAAACACCGGGGAGCTGTTTTTT. Encoded protein: CATSDPNTGELFF.

In its sample, this clonotype was seen a few times. The chain links TRBV7-2 to TRBJ2-7; D is undetermined. Germline V CDR1 and CDR2: SGHTA, FQGNSA. Trimming removed 0 bases at V and 2 bases at J, with 8 bases between. The CDR3 covers 14 residues. The CDR3, as DNA: TGTGCCAGCAGCTTAGCGCACGTCACCTACGAGCAGTACTTC. Residues: CASSLAHVTYEQYF.

The table lists this clonotype with many counts. The V gene is TRBV6-5, the J gene TRBJ1-2; D is uncertain. This CDR3 spans 13 amino acids. CDR1 and CDR2 (germline): MNHEY, SVGAGI. Trimming shortened V by 6 bases and J by 3 bases, and 11 bases separated the two germline ends. CDR3 DNA: TGTGCCAGCAGCCCTGGAGGAGACTATGGCTACACCTTC. Translating it yields CASSPGGDYGYTF.

This clonotype was seen a few times. The chain is built from TRBV2 and TRBJ2-1; no clear D gene. Germline V gene data show CDR1 as SNHLY and CDR2 as FYNNEI. The CDR3 loop spans 11 amino acids. V lost 5 bases to trimming and J lost 9 bases, with 8 bases between them. CDR3 nucleotide sequence: TGTGCCAGCAGTCCGAAGCCTGAGCAGTTCTTC. Translating it yields CASSPKPEQFF.

This chain uses TRBV20-1 with TRBJ2-1, with D unclear. Germline CDR1 reads DFQATT; CDR2 reads SNEGSKA (reference sequence). V was trimmed by 2 bases and J by 2 bases, leaving 19 bases between them. This CDR3 region has 17 residues. The CDR3 nucleotides read TGCAGTGCTAGACCACTCCCCGTGGCGAACACCTACAATGAGCAGTTCTTC. Translated: CSARPLPVANTYNEQFF.

The sample holds a few counts of this clonotype. The chain links TRBV6-2 or TRBV6-3 to TRBJ1-6; maybe TRBD1 (5 bases). The length of the CDR3 is 16 residues. V lost 0 bases and J 8 bases, leaving 14 bases between the germline ends. Germline-derived CDR1 and CDR2 are MNHEY and SVGEGT. CDR3 nucleotide sequence: TGTGCCAGCAGTTACTCAAAGACGGCGGGGGATTCACCCCTCCACTTT. Its protein is CASSYSKTAGDSPLHF.

The chain uses TRBV6-2 or TRBV6-3 and TRBJ2-7; TRBD2 aligns across 8 bases. CDR1 MNHEY and CDR2 SVGEGT come from the germline V gene. CDR3 length: 15 residues. V trimming: 2 bases; J trimming: 1 base; junction bases outside the gene matches: 4. DNA for the CDR3: TGTGCCAGCAGTTACCGGTCTAGCGGGTCCTACGAGCAGTACTTC. It encodes CASSYRSSGSYEQYF.

V usage is TRBV27 and J usage is TRBJ1-5; weak D call: TRBD1 (5 bases). V gave up 2 bases and J gave up 0 bases, with 8 bases separating them. The CDR3 covers 15 residues. Germline values: CDR1 MNHEY, CDR2 SMNVEV (reference sequence). CDR3: CASSLRGSSNQPQHF. The CDR3 DNA sequence: TGTGCCAGCAGTTTAAGGGGAAGTAGCAATCAGCCCCAGCATTTT.

J is TRBJ2-7 and V is TRBV18, with 7 bases aligning to TRBD1. Trimming at V came to 3 bases and at J to 3 bases, leaving 8 bases not matched to a gene. CDR3 size: 15 residues. Germline V gene data show CDR1 as KGHSH and CDR2 as LQKENI. The CDR3 bases are TGTGCCAGCTCACCTCCGGGACAGCGATTCTACGAGCAGTACTTC. This gives the protein CASSPPGQRFYEQYF. The variable domain in full, with the rest retrieved from reference TRBV18 and TRBJ2-7, is NAGVMQNPRHLVRRRGQEARLRCSPMKGHSHVYWYRQLPEEGLKFMVYLQKENIIDESGMPKERFSAEFPKEGPSILRIQQVVRGDSAAYFCASSPPGQRFYEQYFGPGTRLTVT.

The rearrangement joins TRBV6-2 or TRBV6-3 to TRBJ1-1; D gene ambiguous. The CDR3 runs to 12 residues. The germline CDR1 and CDR2 sequences are MNHEY and SVGEGT. The ends were cut back, 2 bases at V and 7 bases at J, with 8 bases in the middle. The CDR3 region has the DNA TGTGCCAGCAGTTACGTGAGGGATGAAGCTTTCTTT. This translates into CASSYVRDEAFF.

This clonotype was seen a handful of times. This chain joins TRBV7-9 and TRBJ1-5, with 8 bases aligning to TRBD1. The V and J ends lost 5 bases and 4 bases, in that order; junction bases with no gene match: 4. Germline values: CDR1 SEHNR, CDR2 FQNEAQ (reference sequence). The CDR3 is 14 amino acids. CDR3 residues: CASSPTGDNQPQHF. CDR3 bases: TGTGCCAGCAGCCCGACAGGGGATAATCAGCCCCAGCATTTT.

This clonotype has more than one count but fewer than ten. The V gene is TRBV6-2 or TRBV6-3, the J gene TRBJ2-3; a possible D gene is TRBD2 (5 bases). Trimming took 6 bases from V and 4 from J, leaving 20 bases between them. Germline-derived CDR1 and CDR2 are MNHEY and SVGEGT. This CDR3 is built from 16 residues. CDR3 residues: CASSRTDGYYSDTQYF. The CDR3 DNA reads TGTGCCAGCAGCCGGACTGACGGTTATTATTCAGATACGCAGTATTTT.

This clonotype was observed a handful of times. The rearrangement joins TRBV7-9 to TRBJ2-7; possibly TRBD1 for D (6 bases). V was pared by 4 bases and J by 3 bases, with 19 bases between. Germline loops: CDR1 SEHNR, CDR2 FQNEAQ (reference sequence). The CDR3 is 16 amino acids. CDR3 in amino acids: CASSSNRDTSLYEQYF. The CDR3, as DNA: TGTGCCAGCAGCTCTAACCGGGACACCTCCCTCTACGAGCAGTACTTC.

A word on this clonotype: Sequence at one end of the junction differs from germline and may be a read error. The chain combines TRBV7-7 with TRBJ2-4, with a tentative D call TRBD1 (5 bases). The CDR3 runs to 15 residues. CDR1 is SSHAT, CDR2 FNYEAQ, per germline (reference sequence). CDR3 amino acids: CASSQQDWAKNIQYF. The CDR3 DNA is TGTGCTAGCAGCCAACAGGATTGGGCCAAAAACATTCAGTACTTC.

This clonotype has more than one count but fewer than ten. The chain recombines TRBV9 with TRBJ2-6; the match to TRBD1 covers 7 bases. V lost 4 bases and J lost 0; bases outside the gene matches: 10. Per germline, CDR1 SGDLS and CDR2 YYNGEE. This CDR3 has 18 residues. The DNA for the CDR3 is TGTGCCAGCAGCCCCCGGGACAGCCACCTCTCTGGGGCCAACGTCCTGACTTTC. Protein product: CASSPRDSHLSGANVLTF.

This clonotype was recorded a few times. J is TRBJ1-6 and V is TRBV5-6; no clear D. The CDR3 has 15 amino acids. Trimming shortened V by 3 bases and J by 7 bases, and 14 bases separated the two germline ends. The V gene's germline CDR1 is SGHDT and CDR2 YYEEEE. CDR3 amino acids: CASSSFARENSPLHF. DNA for the CDR3: TGTGCCAGCAGCTCGTTTGCCAGAGAAAATTCACCCCTCCACTTT. Using reference TRBV5-6 and TRBJ1-6 for the parts outside the CDR3, the full variable domain is DAGVTQSPTHLIKTRGQQVTLRCSPKSGHDTVSWYQQALGQGPQFIFQYYEEEERQRGNFPDRFSGHQFPNYSSELNVNALLLGDSALYLCASSSFARENSPLHFGNGTRLTVT.

This clonotype was detected only a few times. This chain links TRBV30 with TRBJ2-3; 12 nucleotides align to TRBD1. The germline V gene encodes CDR1 GTSNPN and CDR2 SVGIG (reference sequence). This CDR3 contains 14 residues. V dropped 4 bases and J dropped 5; count of bases not matched to a gene: 4. The CDR3, as DNA: TGTGCCTGGAAGGGACAGGGGGCAATAGATACGCAGTATTTT. Protein: CAWKGQGAIDTQYF.

J is TRBJ2-7 and V is TRBV10-3; 11 bases are shared with TRBD2. Per germline, CDR1 ENHRY and CDR2 SYGVKD. The CDR3 extends over 18 amino acids. V lost 7 bases, J lost 0 bases, and 14 bases stayed unmatched. The CDR3 here is CAIKPSRTSGPSSYEQYF. CDR3 coding DNA: TGTGCCATCAAGCCCTCGCGGACTAGCGGGCCCAGCTCCTACGAGCAGTACTTC.

This chain connects TRBV9 to TRBJ1-1; TRBD1 is a possible D gene (5 bases). Germline V gives CDR1 SGDLS, CDR2 YYNGEE. The CDR3 length is 15 residues. V was cut by 4 bases and J by 0 bases, with 13 bases left in between. The CDR3 region is CASSLDGGLNTEAFF. The CDR3 DNA follows: TGTGCCAGCAGCTTAGACGGGGGATTGAACACTGAAGCTTTCTTT.

This clonotype was observed many times. The V and J genes are TRBV5-1 and TRBJ2-1; D is tentatively TRBD1 or TRBD2 (5 bases each). The CDR3 has 14 amino acids. Trimming stripped 0 bases from V and 7 bases from J, with 11 bases between. The germline V gene has CDR1 SGHRS and CDR2 YFSETQ. The CDR3 is CASSLGGTANEQFF. The CDR3 DNA sequence: TGCGCCAGCAGCTTGGGAGGGACCGCAAATGAGCAGTTCTTC.

The chain combines TRBV9 with TRBJ2-3; 10 positions match TRBD1. The germline gives CDR1 SGDLS, CDR2 YYNGEE. The CDR3 is made up of 16 amino acids. Unmatched junction bases numbered 7, after V lost 3 bases and J lost 3 bases. The CDR3 coding sequence is TGTGCCAGCAGCGCTACCGGGACAGGGGTTACAGATACGCAGTATTTT. Its translation: CASSATGTGVTDTQYF.